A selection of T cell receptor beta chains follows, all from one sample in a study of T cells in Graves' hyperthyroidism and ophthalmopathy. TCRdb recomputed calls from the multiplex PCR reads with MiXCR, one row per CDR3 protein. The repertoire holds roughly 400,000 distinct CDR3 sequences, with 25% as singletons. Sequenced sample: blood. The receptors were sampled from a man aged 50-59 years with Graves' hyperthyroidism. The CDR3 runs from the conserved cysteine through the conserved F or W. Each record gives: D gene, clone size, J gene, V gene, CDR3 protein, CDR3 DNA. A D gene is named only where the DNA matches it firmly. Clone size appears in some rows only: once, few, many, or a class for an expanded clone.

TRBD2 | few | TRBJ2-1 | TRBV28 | CASSGPTSGKLAEQFF | TGTGCCAGCAGTGGCCCGACTAGCGGGAAACTGGCTGAGCAGTTCTTC
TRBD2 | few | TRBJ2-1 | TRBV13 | CASSLGLAGVGHEQFF | TGTGCCAGCAGCTTAGGGCTAGCGGGAGTCGGTCATGAGCAGTTCTTC
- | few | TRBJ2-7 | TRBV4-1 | CASSQDANAAYEQYF | TGCGCCAGCAGCCAAGATGCGAACGCGGCCTACGAGCAGTACTTC
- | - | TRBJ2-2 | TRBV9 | CASTTGNTGELFF | TGTGCCAGTACTACAGGGAACACCGGGGAGCTGTTTTTT
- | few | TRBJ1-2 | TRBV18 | CASSPEAIAGYGYTF | TGTGCCAGCTCACCCGAGGCCATAGCGGGCTATGGCTACACCTTC
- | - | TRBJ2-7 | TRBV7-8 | CASSPGLPSGGEQYF | TGTGCCAGCAGCCCCGGGTTACCCTCGGGCGGCGAGCAGTACTTC
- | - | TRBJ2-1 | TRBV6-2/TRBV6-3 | CASSGVGLREQFF | TGTGCCAGCAGTGGGGTAGGGTTGCGTGAGCAGTTCTTC
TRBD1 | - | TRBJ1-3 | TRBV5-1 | CASSPAKTGPFSGNTIYF | TGCGCCAGCAGTCCCGCGAAGACAGGGCCCTTCTCTGGAAACACCATATATTTT
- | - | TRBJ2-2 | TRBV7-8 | CASSLFSPGELFF | TGTGCCAGCAGCTTGTTCAGTCCCGGGGAGCTGTTTTTT
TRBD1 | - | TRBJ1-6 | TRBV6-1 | CASTPQGFYNSPLHF | TGTGCCAGCACCCCACAGGGGTTCTATAATTCACCCCTCCACTTT
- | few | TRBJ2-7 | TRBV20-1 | CSARDRSGITYEQYF | TGCAGTGCTAGAGATCGGTCCGGGATTACCTACGAGCAGTACTTC
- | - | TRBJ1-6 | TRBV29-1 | CSVSRGTESPLHF | TGCAGCGTTTCGCGGGGGACGGAGTCACCCCTCCACTTT
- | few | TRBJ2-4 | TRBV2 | CASSSGNIQYF | TGTGCCAGCAGTTCCGGAAACATTCAGTACTTC
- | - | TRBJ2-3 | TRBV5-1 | CASSQEDSTDTQYF | TGCGCCAGCAGTCAGGAGGATAGCACAGATACGCAGTATTTT
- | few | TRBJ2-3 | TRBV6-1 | CASRRTSRATDTQYF | TGTGCCAGCAGGAGAACTAGCAGGGCCACAGATACGCAGTATTTT
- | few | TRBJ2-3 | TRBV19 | CASSPRGRRPTDTQYF | TGTGCCAGTAGTCCCCGGGGGAGGAGACCCACAGATACGCAGTATTTT
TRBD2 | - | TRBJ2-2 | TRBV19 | CAREPKLAGGEHRELFF | TGTGCCAGGGAGCCTAAGCTAGCGGGAGGGGAACACCGGGAGCTGTTTTTT
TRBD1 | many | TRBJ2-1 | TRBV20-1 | CSAIDRGDNEQFF | TGCAGTGCTATAGACAGGGGCGACAATGAGCAGTTCTTC
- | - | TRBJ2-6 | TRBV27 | CASSLFTSGANVLTF | TGTGCCAGCAGTTTATTCACTAGCGGGGCCAACGTCCTGACTTTC
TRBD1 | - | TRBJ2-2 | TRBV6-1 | CASSEPTGVGTGELFF | TGTGCCAGCAGTGAACCGACAGGGGTTGGAACCGGGGAGCTGTTTTTT
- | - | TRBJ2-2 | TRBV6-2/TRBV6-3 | CASSYRDLTGELFF | TGTGCCAGCAGTTACAGGGACCTAACCGGGGAGCTGTTTTTT
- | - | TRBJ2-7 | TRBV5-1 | CASRLGGLETYEQYF | TGCGCCAGCAGGTTGGGGGGCTTGGAAACCTACGAGCAGTACTTC
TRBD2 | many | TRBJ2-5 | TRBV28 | CASSAFSGGQETQYF | TGTGCCAGCAGTGCGTTTTCGGGAGGACAAGAGACCCAGTACTTC
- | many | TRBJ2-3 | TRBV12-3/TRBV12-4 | CASSQAITDTQYF | TGTGCCAGCAGTCAGGCCATCACAGATACGCAGTATTTT
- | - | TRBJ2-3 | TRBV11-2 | CASSSRAGRSTDTQYF | TGTGCCAGCAGCTCCAGGGCGGGGAGAAGCACAGATACGCAGTATTTT
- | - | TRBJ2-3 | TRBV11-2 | CASSFDLSTDTQYF | TGTGCCAGCAGCTTTGACTTGAGCACAGATACGCAGTATTTT
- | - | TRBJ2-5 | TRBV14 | CASSPSQTEGETQYF | TGTGCCAGCAGTCCAAGCCAAACCGAGGGAGAGACCCAGTACTTC
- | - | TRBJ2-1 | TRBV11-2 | CASRSSFSYNEQFF | TGTGCCAGCAGGTCATCCTTCTCCTACAATGAGCAGTTCTTC
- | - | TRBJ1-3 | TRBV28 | CASSSPPGNTIYF | TGTGCCAGCAGTAGTCCCCCTGGAAACACCATATATTTT